This entry lists 32 T cell receptor beta chains sequenced from one sample in a study of blood T cell repertoires in COVID-19. The data were produced by immunoSEQ multiplex PCR, yet TCRdb's version contains in-frame clones alone and is incomplete. The table lists about 220,000 clones, 85% of them singletons. The specimen was peripheral blood. The receptors originated from a woman in her seventies with COVID-19, enrolled during active disease.

This rearrangement joins TRBV7-2 to TRBJ2-3, with D unclear. The V end was cut by 5 bases, the J end by 6 bases, with 15 bases between. In germline, CDR1 is SGHTA, CDR2 FQGNSA. There are 14 residues in the CDR3. The CDR3 region has the DNA TGTGCCAGCAGCCAATTATTTGTCGCGGATACGCAGTATTTT. Its protein product is CASSQLFVADTQYF.

The chain links TRBV7-2 to TRBJ1-4; a possible D gene is TRBD1 (6 bases). The germline CDR1 and CDR2 sequences are SGHTA and FQGNSA. V shed 4 bases and J shed 4 bases, with 13 bases lying between them. The CDR3 runs 15 residues. The CDR3 sequence is CASSSTTGRNEKLFF. The CDR3 region has the DNA TGTGCCAGCAGCTCTACCACAGGGCGTAATGAAAAACTGTTTTTT. Combining the CDR3 with reference TRBV7-2 and TRBJ1-4 gives the whole variable domain GAGVSQSPSNKVTEKGKDVELRCDPISGHTALYWYRQSLGQGLEFLIYFQGNSAPDKSGLPSDRFSAERTGGSVSTLTIQRTQQEDSAVYLCASSSTTGRNEKLFFGSGTQLSVL.

The V gene is TRBV19, the J gene TRBJ2-1; the match to TRBD2 covers 8 bases. CDR1 is LNHDA and CDR2 is SQIVND in the germline V gene (reference sequence). This CDR3 contains 17 residues. Losses at the gene ends were 2 bases for V and 1 base for J; bases not matched to a gene: 7. CDR3 DNA: TGTGCCAGTAGTATAACAAGACTAGCGAGGTCCTACAATGAGCAGTTCTTC. Residues: CASSITRLARSYNEQFF.

This chain uses TRBV27 with TRBJ1-1, with 10 bases matching TRBD1. From germline, CDR1 is MNHEY and CDR2 SMNVEV (reference sequence). V lost 6 bases, J lost 6 bases, and 7 bases stayed unmatched. The CDR3 is made up of 14 amino acids. The CDR3 loop reads CASRPTGGDAEAFF. The CDR3 nucleotides are TGTGCCAGCAGACCGACAGGGGGCGACGCTGAAGCTTTCTTT.

The V and J genes are TRBV5-1 and TRBJ1-3, with 8 bases fitting TRBD1. V was pared by 4 bases and J by 8 bases, with 14 bases of the junction left unmatched. Looked up from germline, CDR1 is SGHRS and CDR2 is YFSETQ. The CDR3 is 16 residues long. The CDR3 nucleotides are TGCGCCAGCAGCGTGGATGGCCACAGGGGGAGGGACACCATATATTTT. This gives the protein CASSVDGHRGRDTIYF.

This chain joins TRBV5-4 and TRBJ2-7; TRBD1 agrees at 7 bases. The ends lost 4 bases at V and 5 bases at J; junction bases unmatched: 12. Germline assignment: CDR1 SGHNT and CDR2 YYREEE (reference sequence). This CDR3 is 15 amino acids long. The CDR3 protein is CASSPLLGQDHEQYF. Here the CDR3 DNA reads TGTGCCAGCAGCCCATTACTCGGACAGGACCACGAGCAGTACTTC.

The chain recombines TRBV5-4 with TRBJ2-7, with 7 bases identical to TRBD1. This CDR3 region has 15 residues. V was clipped by 0 bases and J by 1 base; unmatched bases: 4. CDR1 SGHNT and CDR2 YYREEE come from the germline V gene (reference sequence). This CDR3 reads CASSLVQGISYEQYF. CDR3 DNA sequence: TGTGCCAGCAGCTTGGTACAGGGGATTTCCTACGAGCAGTACTTC.

The chain couples TRBV19 to TRBJ2-5; maybe TRBD1 (6 bases). The CDR3 runs 12 residues. The V gene lost 6 bases and the J gene lost 10 bases, with 15 bases spanning the gap. Germline V gene sequence: CDR1 LNHDA, CDR2 SQIVND (reference sequence). The CDR3 loop is CASRDSGGVQYF. The CDR3 coding sequence is TGTGCCAGTAGGGACAGCGGAGGTGTCCAGTACTTC. Full variable domain (missing parts from reference TRBV19 and TRBJ2-5): DGGITQSPKYLFRKEGQNVTLSCEQNLNHDAMYWYRQDPGQGLRLIYYSQIVNDFQKGDIAEGYSVSREKKESFPLTVTSAQKNPTAFYLCASRDSGGVQYFGPGTRLLVL.

The V call is TRBV25-1, the J call TRBJ1-2; D call uncertain. Trimming left V 5 bases short and J 3 bases short, with 10 bases between. The CDR3 has 13 amino acids. CDR1 and CDR2 (germline): MGHDK, SYGVNS. The CDR3 loop is CASSTTWDYGYTF. The CDR3 nucleotides are TGTGCCAGCAGTACGACTTGGGACTATGGCTACACCTTC.

This clone was seen only once. This chain links TRBV18 with TRBJ2-7; possibly TRBD1 for D (6 bases). Trimming took off 6 bases at V and 1 base at J, with 7 bases between the two ends. There are 12 residues in the CDR3. Germline V gives CDR1 KGHSH, CDR2 LQKENI. Here the CDR3 reads CASSTGSYEQYF. The CDR3 coding sequence is TGTGCCAGCTCTACAGGGTCCTACGAGCAGTACTTC.

This clone appeared a single time. This chain connects TRBV19 to TRBJ1-3; a possible D gene is TRBD1 (5 bases). Per germline, CDR1 LNHDA and CDR2 SQIVND (reference sequence). V was pared by 7 bases and J by 0 bases, with 22 bases between. The CDR3 sequence is 18 residues long. Here the CDR3 DNA reads TGTGCCAGTATGAGACAGTCGGACCCAACCTTCTCTGGAAACACCATATATTTT. Translating gives CASMRQSDPTFSGNTIYF. The full variable domain, its missing parts supplied by reference TRBV19 and TRBJ1-3, is DGGITQSPKYLFRKEGQNVTLSCEQNLNHDAMYWYRQDPGQGLRLIYYSQIVNDFQKGDIAEGYSVSREKKESFPLTVTSAQKNPTAFYLCASMRQSDPTFSGNTIYFGEGSWLTVV.

The J gene is TRBJ1-5, the V gene TRBV15; D is ambiguous. Trimming removed 0 bases from V and 4 bases from J, with 7 bases in between. CDR1 and CDR2 (germline): LNHNV, YYDKDF (reference sequence). The CDR3 totals 14 residues. DNA for the CDR3: TGTGCCACCAGCAGAGAGAGATATAATCAGCCCCAGCATTTT. Translating it yields CATSRERYNQPQHF.

The gene calls are TRBV7-3 and TRBJ2-2, with 7 bases identical to TRBD1. The trim removed 2 bases at V and 4 bases at J, leaving 7 bases unmatched. There are 16 residues in the CDR3. Per the germline V gene, CDR1 is SGHTA and CDR2 is FQGTGA. The CDR3 region has the DNA TGTGCCAGCAGCTTAGGTGGGACAGAGGTCACCGGGGAGCTGTTTTTT. Protein product: CASSLGGTEVTGELFF.

This clone was observed a few times. The rearrangement uses TRBV6-2 or TRBV6-3 and TRBJ1-5; TRBD1 agrees at 7 bases. This CDR3 is built from 15 residues. Germline CDR1 is MNHEY and CDR2 is SVGEGT. After removal of 2 bases from V and 6 bases from J, the junction contained 7 bases not matched to a gene. The chain's CDR3 is CASSYEGAGSQPQHF. The DNA for the CDR3 is TGTGCCAGCAGTTACGAGGGGGCAGGTAGTCAGCCCCAGCATTTT.

The gene calls are TRBV2 and TRBJ1-1; TRBD1 matches at 11 bases. Looked up from germline, CDR1 is SNHLY and CDR2 is FYNNEI. Trimming removed 7 bases from V and 6 bases from J; junction bases left unmatched: 1. The CDR3 spans 12 residues. The CDR3, as DNA: TGTGCCAGCACGGGACAGGGGGCTGAAGCTTTCTTT. This translates into CASTGQGAEAFF.

This sequence joins TRBV4-1 and TRBJ1-2, with D unresolved. The V and J ends lost 0 bases and 4 bases respectively, with 15 bases between them. CDR1 is MGHRA and CDR2 is YSYEKL in the germline V gene. This CDR3 contains 16 residues. The CDR3 region has the DNA TGCGCCAGCAGCCAAGACGCACGGGGTTTCACCTATGGCTACACCTTC. It yields the protein CASSQDARGFTYGYTF.

The chain joins TRBV7-3 to TRBJ2-3; possible D gene TRBD1, 7 bases. The length of the CDR3 is 16 residues. V dropped 2 bases and J dropped 0 bases, with 12 bases sitting between them. Germline V gene data show CDR1 as SGHTA and CDR2 as FQGTGA. The CDR3 loop reads CASSLQGGDSTDTQYF. Written as DNA, the CDR3 is TGTGCCAGCAGCTTACAGGGGGGCGATAGCACAGATACGCAGTATTTT.

J is TRBJ1-3 and V is TRBV9, with D perhaps matching TRBD1 (5 bases). The CDR3 is made up of 14 amino acids. Germline loops: CDR1 SGDLS, CDR2 YYNGEE. Trimming took off 3 bases at V and 3 bases at J, with 10 bases between the two ends. CDR3 in amino acids: CASSAFTGGNTIYF. CDR3 bases: TGTGCCAGCAGCGCGTTTACAGGTGGAAACACCATATATTTT.

This chain uses TRBV19 with TRBJ1-5; no firm D call. V lost 3 bases to trimming and J lost 6 bases, with 12 bases between them. The CDR3 spans 14 residues. The germline gives CDR1 LNHDA, CDR2 SQIVND (reference sequence). CDR3 in amino acids: CASSIFSGFQPQHF. Here the CDR3 DNA reads TGTGCCAGTAGTATCTTTTCGGGGTTTCAGCCCCAGCATTTT.

This chain joins TRBV2 and TRBJ2-5; TRBD2 matches 8 bases. Germline CDR1 and CDR2: SNHLY and FYNNEI. This CDR3 has 17 residues. The junction had 8 bases not matched to a gene; V was cut back by 1 base and J by 1 base. The CDR3 region is CASSEGIAGIIQETQYF. For the CDR3, the DNA is TGTGCCAGCAGTGAAGGGATAGCGGGGATTATCCAAGAGACCCAGTACTTC.

The V and J genes are TRBV5-1 and TRBJ1-4; D gene uncertain. Germline loops: CDR1 SGHRS, CDR2 YFSETQ. V dropped 6 bases and J dropped 8 bases, with 20 bases sitting between them. CDR3 length: 15 amino acids. The CDR3 bases are TGCGCCAGCAAAGTCTACGGAGAAGGTTGGGAAAAACTGTTTTTT. It yields the protein CASKVYGEGWEKLFF.

The chain combines TRBV3-1 (or the pseudogene TRBV3-2) with TRBJ2-5, with TRBD2 identical over 7 bases. With 1 base clipped from V and 2 bases from J, the junction kept 10 bases outside the gene matches. The CDR3 extends over 17 amino acids. Germline values: CDR1 LGHDT, CDR2 YNNKEL (reference sequence). The CDR3 DNA follows: TGTGCCAGCAGCCAAGGAGCGGCAGCGGGGCTACAAGAGACCCAGTACTTC. Translating gives CASSQGAAAGLQETQYF.

This chain connects TRBV9 to TRBJ2-3, with a possible D match to TRBD2 (7 bases). CDR3 length: 17 residues. Germline assignment: CDR1 SGDLS and CDR2 YYNGEE. V dropped 4 bases and J dropped 4 bases, with 22 bases sitting between them. The CDR3: CASSPTSRGGFADTQYF. In nucleotides, the CDR3 is TGTGCCAGCAGCCCAACCTCGAGGGGGGGGTTTGCAGATACGCAGTATTTT.

In its sample, this clone was seen once. The V and J genes are TRBV25-1 and TRBJ2-5, with D maybe TRBD1 (6 bases). CDR3 length: 12 amino acids. Trimming left V 6 bases short and J 2 bases short, with 7 bases between. Germline CDR1 and CDR2: MGHDK and SYGVNS. The CDR3, as DNA: TGTGCCAGCAGCGGACAGCAAGAGACCCAGTACTTC. Translated, it gives CASSGQQETQYF. The whole variable domain, remainder taken from reference TRBV25-1 and TRBJ2-5, is EADIYQTPRYLVIGTGKKITLECSQTMGHDKMYWYQQDPGMELHLIHYSYGVNSTEKGDLSSESTVSRIRTEHFPLTLESARPSHTSQYLCASSGQQETQYFGPGTRLLVL.

The V call is TRBV6-2 or TRBV6-3, the J call TRBJ2-7; the D gene is possibly TRBD1 (5 bases). The V end lost 4 bases, the J end lost 5 bases, and 9 bases lay between the germline ends. CDR3 size: 12 residues. From germline, CDR1 is MNHEY and CDR2 SVGEGT. The DNA for the CDR3 is TGTGCCAGCAGTTTTACAGGACACGAGCAGTACTTC. It translates to CASSFTGHEQYF.

The chain is built from TRBV5-1 and TRBJ2-7; 8 bases are a match to TRBD1. Trimming cost V 5 bases and J 6 bases; bases outside gene matches: 4. The germline V gene encodes CDR1 SGHRS and CDR2 YFSETQ. The CDR3 consists of 12 residues. The CDR3 DNA is TGCGCCAGCAGACTAGACAGGGGCGAGCAGTACTTC. Encoded protein: CASRLDRGEQYF. Together with reference TRBV5-1 and TRBJ2-7, the CDR3 gives the full variable domain: KAGVTQTPRYLIKTRGQQVTLSCSPISGHRSVSWYQQTPGQGLQFLFEYFSETQRNKGNFPGRFSGRQFSNSRSEMNVSTLELGDSALYLCASRLDRGEQYFGPGTRLTVT.

The genes are TRBV24-1 and TRBJ2-1; 8 bases align to TRBD2. This CDR3 has 15 residues. The germline V gene has CDR1 KGHDR and CDR2 SFDVKD. V dropped 7 bases and J dropped 8; count of bases not matched to a gene: 12. The CDR3 here is CATSQQGLESDEQFF. The CDR3 DNA reads TGTGCCACCAGCCAACAGGGACTAGAGTCCGATGAGCAGTTCTTC.

This clone was detected a few times. The J gene is TRBJ2-7, the V gene TRBV21-1; TRBD2 was called by the table and not checked on the DNA. TRBV21-1 is a listed pseudogene. The CDR3 is made up of 15 amino acids. The CDR3, as DNA: TGTGCCAGCAGCAAAAGAGGTCCAGGGAGGGACGAGCAGTACTTC. It encodes CASSKRGPGRDEQYF.

The chain combines TRBV4-2 with TRBJ1-1, with 7 bases fitting TRBD1. V shed 4 bases, J shed 1 base, and the junction held 3 bases outside the gene matches. Germline V CDR1 and CDR2: LGHNA, YNFKEQ. The CDR3 runs to 14 residues. CDR3 DNA: TGTGCCAGCAGCCCAGAGGGGGCGAACACTGAAGCTTTCTTT. Its protein is CASSPEGANTEAFF.

The chain carries TRBV19 and TRBJ2-5; TRBD1 might be the D (6 bases). The V gene's germline CDR1 is LNHDA and CDR2 SQIVND (reference sequence). Trimming took 6 bases from V and 1 from J, leaving 12 bases between them. The CDR3 totals 14 residues. DNA for the CDR3: TGTGCCAGTAGAAATACAGGGATCCAAGAGACCCAGTACTTC. This codes for CASRNTGIQETQYF.

Only one count was recorded for this clone. The V call is TRBV6-2 or TRBV6-3, the J call TRBJ1-1, with 8 bases lining up with TRBD1. V was pared by 4 bases and J by 2 bases, with 3 bases of the junction left unmatched. The germline CDR1 and CDR2 sequences are MNHEY and SVGEGT. CDR3 length: 14 residues. DNA for the CDR3: TGTGCCAGCAGTTCCGGACAGGGCAACACTGAAGCTTTCTTT. Translating gives CASSSGQGNTEAFF.

The V call is TRBV7-2, the J call TRBJ1-5; 7 nucleotides align to TRBD1. J gave up 5 bases and V 1 base, and 5 bases lay outside the gene matches. The CDR3 spans 15 residues. Germline V gives CDR1 SGHTA, CDR2 FQGNSA. CDR3 amino acids: CASSLGGTVHQPQHF. The CDR3 nucleotides are TGTGCCAGCAGCTTAGGGGGGACAGTCCATCAGCCCCAGCATTTT.